One sample yielded the 3 T cell receptor beta chains listed below, sequenced in a study of blood T cell repertoires in COVID-19. Assay: immunoSEQ multiplex PCR; the TCRdb copy retains only in-frame clones and omits some. The repertoire holds 150,000 to 190,000 clones, with approximately 80% as singletons. What was sequenced was peripheral blood. The origin of the receptors is a man in his sixties with acute or convalescent COVID-19.

The chain carries TRBV19 and TRBJ2-7, with a tentative D call TRBD2 (5 bases). This CDR3 region has 13 residues. Per the germline V gene, CDR1 is LNHDA and CDR2 is SQIVND (reference sequence). V lost 8 bases and J 2 bases, leaving 13 bases between the germline ends. In DNA, the CDR3 is TGTGCCAGTGGGGAGAGACGCGCCTACGAGCAGTACTTC. Residues: CASGERRAYEQYF.

The rearrangement links TRBV19 to TRBJ2-1; 9 positions agree with TRBD2. With V trimmed by 6 bases and J by 4 bases, 10 bases remained unmatched. The CDR3 is 16 amino acids. Germline loops: CDR1 LNHDA, CDR2 SQIVND (reference sequence). The CDR3 DNA reads as TGTGCCAGTAGCCCCAACCTAGCGGGGCTTTACAATGAGCAGTTCTTC. Protein product: CASSPNLAGLYNEQFF.

This chain links TRBV24-1 with TRBJ2-2; TRBD2 is a possible D gene (5 bases). Germline V CDR1 and CDR2: KGHDR, SFDVKD. The CDR3 is 14 amino acids. V was trimmed by 4 bases and J by 7 bases, leaving 12 bases between them. The CDR3 reads CATSDLTRNGELFF. DNA for the CDR3: TGTGCCACCAGTGACCTAACTAGAAACGGGGAGCTGTTTTTT.